These 27 T cell receptor beta chains share one sample of origin, sequenced in a study of technical replicates of blood from a handful of donors. Some clones are missing from TCRdb's copy, which holds only in-frame ones; the method was immunoSEQ multiplex PCR. The top ten hold around 0.35% of the sample, which has roughly 40,000 clones, almost 97% seen once. The sequencing input was T cells isolated from PBMCs. The receptors come from a human donor in good health.

CDR3 sequence (DNA): TGCGCCAGCAGTCCAGGACAGAGCCTTAAAGAGACCCAGTACTTC. Translation: CASSPGQSLKETQYF. J is TRBJ2-5 and V is TRBV5-1, with D tentatively TRBD1 (6 bases). The germline V and J ends were trimmed by 5 bases and 3 bases, with 17 bases remaining between them. CDR3 length: 15 amino acids. Germline V gives CDR1 SGHRS, CDR2 YFSETQ.

V is TRBV6-5 and J is TRBJ2-1, with 7 bases aligning to TRBD1. The CDR3 loop spans 15 amino acids. After removal of 3 bases from V and 4 bases from J, the junction contained 6 bases not matched to a gene. Germline values: CDR1 MNHEY, CDR2 SVGAGI. The CDR3 sequence is CASSYTGAGYNEQFF. In DNA form, the CDR3 reads TGTGCCAGCAGTTATACAGGGGCCGGGTACAATGAGCAGTTCTTC.

The V and J genes are TRBV6-5 and TRBJ1-5; D gene unclear. CDR1 and CDR2 from the germline V gene are MNHEY and SVGAGI. The CDR3 is 15 amino acids. Trimming stripped 5 bases from V and 4 bases from J, with 15 bases between. CDR3: CASSPKGWENQPQHF. CDR3 DNA: TGTGCCAGCAGTCCGAAGGGATGGGAGAATCAGCCCCAGCATTTT.

The V call is TRBV2, the J call TRBJ2-2; 8 nucleotides line up with TRBD2. V was pared by 4 bases and J by 7 bases, with 8 bases of the junction left unmatched. CDR1 is SNHLY and CDR2 is FYNNEI in the germline V gene. The CDR3 consists of 15 residues. Written as DNA, the CDR3 is TGTGCCAGCAGTGGGGCCCGGGAGGGTGTCGGGGAGCTGTTTTTT. Its protein is CASSGAREGVGELFF. Looking up the rest from reference TRBV2 and TRBJ2-2 gives the full variable domain: EPEVTQTPSHQVTQMGQEVILRCVPISNHLYFYWYRQILGQKVEFLVSFYNNEISEKSEIFDDQFSVERPDGSNFTLKIRSTKLEDSAMYFCASSGAREGVGELFFGEGSRLTVL.

The genes are TRBV4-2 and TRBJ2-1; D gene ambiguous. The V end lost 4 bases, the J end lost 3 bases, and 13 bases lay between the germline ends. Germline-derived CDR1 and CDR2 are LGHNA and YNFKEQ. This CDR3 spans 15 amino acids. The CDR3 DNA reads as TGTGCCAGCAGCCTCGAGGAGACTGTCTACAATGAGCAGTTCTTC. This sequence encodes CASSLEETVYNEQFF.

The genes are TRBV9 and TRBJ1-2, with D tentatively TRBD1 (5 bases). Trimming took off 3 bases at V and 3 bases at J, with 21 bases between the two ends. The CDR3 runs 17 residues. In germline, CDR1 is SGDLS, CDR2 YYNGEE. The DNA for the CDR3 is TGTGCCAGCAGCGCTTCACCGGGACTCCTAACAGACTATGGCTACACCTTC. It is translated as CASSASPGLLTDYGYTF.

The chain employs TRBV30 and TRBJ2-3; D gene unclear. The CDR3 is 14 amino acids. Germline CDR1 and CDR2: GTSNPN and SVGIG (reference sequence). The germline V and J ends were trimmed by 2 bases and 0 bases, with 9 bases remaining between them. The CDR3 region has the DNA TGTGCCTGGAGTAAGACAACTAGCACAGATACGCAGTATTTT. As protein: CAWSKTTSTDTQYF.

This chain uses TRBV15 with TRBJ2-7; 9 bases match TRBD1. Germline V gene sequence: CDR1 LNHNV, CDR2 YYDKDF (reference sequence). The trim removed 0 bases at V and 0 bases at J, leaving 6 bases unmatched. This CDR3 has 17 amino acids. DNA of the CDR3: TGTGCCACCAGCAGAGAGTTGGGGACAGGGATCTCCTACGAGCAGTACTTC. Translated, it gives CATSRELGTGISYEQYF. Based on the CDR3 plus reference TRBV15 and TRBJ2-7, the full variable domain is DAMVIQNPRYQVTQFGKPVTLSCSQTLNHNVMYWYQQKSSQAPKLLFHYYDKDFNNEADTPDNFQSRRPNTSFCFLDIRSPGLGDTAMYLCATSRELGTGISYEQYFGPGTRLTVT.

The V and J genes are TRBV18 and TRBJ1-5; no definite D call. The ends were cut back, 1 base at V and 3 bases at J, with 13 bases in the middle. CDR1 and CDR2 (germline): KGHSH, LQKENI. The CDR3 consists of 16 residues. The DNA of the CDR3 is TGTGCCAGCTCACCACTTCCAGGTTCAGTCAATCAGCCCCAGCATTTT. Encoded protein: CASSPLPGSVNQPQHF.

V is TRBV25-1 and J is TRBJ1-2; the D gene is possibly TRBD1 (5 bases). CDR1 MGHDK and CDR2 SYGVNS come from the germline V gene. The CDR3 extends over 15 amino acids. V was shortened by 8 bases and J by 0 bases, with 16 bases between the two germline ends. Here the CDR3 reads CASAGPALANYGYTF. As DNA, the CDR3 is TGTGCCAGCGCAGGGCCCGCCTTAGCTAACTATGGCTACACCTTC.

The J gene is TRBJ2-5, the V gene TRBV29-1, with 7 bases lining up with TRBD1. The CDR3 consists of 12 residues. Germline CDR1 reads SQVTM; CDR2 reads ANQGSEA. The ends lost 8 bases at V and 5 bases at J; junction bases unmatched: 8. The CDR3 here is CSYTGTAETQYF. CDR3 sequence (DNA): TGCAGCTACACAGGGACAGCGGAGACCCAGTACTTC. Together with reference TRBV29-1 and TRBJ2-5, the CDR3 gives the full variable domain: SAVISQKPSRDICQRGTSLTIQCQVDSQVTMMFWYRQQPGQSLTLIATANQGSEATYESGFVIDKFPISRPNLTFSTLTVSNMSPEDSSIYLCSYTGTAETQYFGPGTRLLVL.

V and J are TRBV6-5 and TRBJ2-3; the D gene is possibly TRBD2 (6 bases). The CDR3 sequence is 15 residues long. V was cut by 7 bases and J by 4 bases, with 18 bases left in between. Germline CDR1 and CDR2: MNHEY and SVGAGI. CDR3 bases: TGTGCCAGCACCCGGACCCTGGGGGGTGCAGATACGCAGTATTTT. As protein: CASTRTLGGADTQYF.

This clone was observed a handful of times. The chain recombines TRBV6-1 with TRBJ1-5; D unresolved. The CDR3 length is 18 residues. Trimming took 3 bases from V and 0 from J, leaving 18 bases between them. Germline-derived CDR1 and CDR2 are MNHNS and SASEGT. The CDR3 DNA reads as TGTGCCAGCAGTGATTTTGGGGTAGGGAGGTTTAGCAATCAGCCCCAGCATTTT. Translated: CASSDFGVGRFSNQPQHF.

V usage is TRBV5-6 and J usage is TRBJ2-7; 8 positions agree with TRBD2. CDR1 and CDR2 from the germline V gene are SGHDT and YYEEEE. Germline trimming cut 4 bases from V and 3 bases from J; bases unmatched to any gene: 3. The CDR3 extends over 13 amino acids. The CDR3 protein is CASSPGLGYEQYF. In DNA form, the CDR3 reads TGTGCCAGCAGCCCGGGACTAGGCTACGAGCAGTACTTC.

The chain uses TRBV16 and TRBJ2-7, with D possibly being TRBD2 (6 bases). CDR3 length equals 16 residues. Per the germline V gene, CDR1 is KGHSY and CDR2 is FQNENV. The germline V and J ends were trimmed by 4 bases and 0 bases, with 16 bases remaining between them. This CDR3 is CASSRPGASDSYEQYF. The CDR3 nucleotides are TGTGCCAGCAGCCGCCCCGGGGCTAGCGACTCCTACGAGCAGTACTTC. The entire variable domain, with the rest obtained from reference TRBV16 and TRBJ2-7, is as follows: GEEVAQTPKHLVRGEGQKAKLYCAPIKGHSYVFWYQQVLKNEFKFLISFQNENVFDETGMPKERFSAKCLPNSPCSLEIQATKLEDSAVYFCASSRPGASDSYEQYFGPGTRLTVT.

J is TRBJ1-2 and V is TRBV2; TRBD1 aligns across 9 bases. V shed 4 bases, J shed 4 bases, and the junction held 4 bases outside the gene matches. CDR3 length: 14 amino acids. Germline V CDR1 and CDR2: SNHLY, FYNNEI. This CDR3 is CASSVGQGAYGYTF. CDR3 DNA sequence: TGTGCCAGCAGTGTGGGACAGGGTGCCTATGGCTACACCTTC.

The CDR3, as DNA: TGCGCCAGCAGCTCTAGACTAGCGAGCTCCTACGAGCAGTACTTC. It specifies CASSSRLASSYEQYF. The chain is built from TRBV5-1 and TRBJ2-7; TRBD2 matches 8 bases. The CDR3 sequence is 15 residues long. Trimming cost V 3 bases and J 0 bases; bases outside gene matches: 5. Germline V gene data show CDR1 as SGHRS and CDR2 as YFSETQ.

The chain combines TRBV19 with TRBJ2-5, with 11 bases matching TRBD2. Germline-derived CDR1 and CDR2 are LNHDA and SQIVND (reference sequence). The length of the CDR3 is 16 residues. Trimming removed 4 bases from V and 1 base from J; junction bases left unmatched: 5. CDR3 bases: TGTGCCAGTAGTAAAATCACTAGCGGGGGCCAAGAGACCCAGTACTTC. It translates to CASSKITSGGQETQYF.

This chain uses TRBV5-4 with TRBJ1-1; TRBD1 is a possible D gene (6 bases). Trimming removed 2 bases from V and 4 bases from J, with 12 bases in between. The CDR3 extends over 14 amino acids. CDR1 is SGHNT, CDR2 YYREEE, per germline (reference sequence). The CDR3 loop reads CASSLQGYGTEAFF. The CDR3 DNA sequence: TGTGCCAGCAGCTTACAGGGATATGGCACTGAAGCTTTCTTT.

The rearrangement joins TRBV4-1 to TRBJ2-2, with 14 positions matching TRBD2. This CDR3 comprises 22 residues. V lost 7 bases and J lost 3; bases outside the gene matches: 22. Germline V gene lookup returns CDR1 MGHRA and CDR2 YSYEKL. The CDR3 spells CASNNKKLLGLAGECDTGELFF. In DNA, the CDR3 is TGCGCCAGCAACAATAAGAAATTACTGGGACTAGCGGGAGAGTGCGACACCGGGGAGCTGTTTTTT.

This chain connects TRBV27 to TRBJ1-2, with TRBD1 identical over 7 bases. In germline, CDR1 is MNHEY, CDR2 SMNVEV (reference sequence). CDR3 length equals 14 residues. Trimming removed 5 bases from V and 5 bases from J; junction bases left unmatched: 8. The CDR3 DNA reads as TGTGCCAGCAGTGCCCTGACAGGGAATTATGGCTACACCTTC. As protein: CASSALTGNYGYTF.

The chain has TRBV7-3 and TRBJ2-7; 8 nucleotides match TRBD2. The CDR3 has 15 amino acids. The germline CDR1 and CDR2 sequences are SGHTA and FQGTGA. V lost 5 bases to trimming and J lost 2 bases; unmatched junction nucleotides: 8. The CDR3 protein is CASSLTTSDTYEQYF. CDR3 DNA sequence: TGTGCCAGCAGCCTGACGACTAGCGACACCTACGAGCAGTACTTC.

The V gene is TRBV20-1, the J gene TRBJ2-7; a possible D gene is TRBD2 (6 bases). CDR1 DFQATT and CDR2 SNEGSKA come from the germline V gene (reference sequence). CDR3 length equals 11 residues. V gave up 6 bases and J gave up 7 bases, with 13 bases separating them. The CDR3 region has the DNA TGCAGTGCAGAGCTAGCGTGGGAGCAGTACTTC. It is translated as CSAELAWEQYF.

This clone was picked up one time. This chain joins TRBV29-1 and TRBJ2-7, with 8 bases that match TRBD2. The germline CDR1 and CDR2 sequences are SQVTM and ANQGSEA. J gave up 4 bases and V 5 bases, and 7 bases lay outside the gene matches. This CDR3 has 13 residues. The CDR3 spells CSVPGLAGYEQYF. As DNA, the CDR3 is TGCAGCGTTCCCGGACTAGCCGGATACGAGCAGTACTTC.

The chain recombines TRBV19 with TRBJ2-7, with 12 bases lining up with TRBD1. Germline-derived CDR1 and CDR2 are LNHDA and SQIVND (reference sequence). This CDR3 is 16 amino acids long. The V and J ends lost 3 bases and 4 bases, in that order; junction bases with no gene match: 7. The DNA of the CDR3 is TGTGCCAGTAGTATGGCCGGGACAGGGGGCATGTACGAGCAGTACTTC. Translating it yields CASSMAGTGGMYEQYF.

The chain combines TRBV6-5 with TRBJ2-3; 10 bases match TRBD2. Germline CDR1 is MNHEY and CDR2 is SVGAGI. The V segment lost 5 bases and the J segment 4 bases; nucleotides outside the gene matches: 6. The CDR3 contains 15 residues. The CDR3 DNA sequence: TGTGCCAGCAGTATAGCGGGAGGTTCGGCAGATACGCAGTATTTT. Its protein is CASSIAGGSADTQYF.

The chain has TRBV6-1 and TRBJ1-2, with 10 nucleotides matching TRBD1. CDR1 is MNHNS, CDR2 SASEGT, per germline. The CDR3 is 17 amino acids. The ends lost 4 bases at V and 4 bases at J; junction bases unmatched: 12. The chain's CDR3 is CASSAPGQGFVRYGYTF. The CDR3 nucleotides are TGTGCCAGCAGTGCCCCGGGACAGGGGTTCGTACGCTATGGCTACACCTTC.